Listed below are T cell receptor beta chains from one sample, sequenced in a study of shared clonotypes between healthy human individuals. The repertoire was sequenced with immunoSEQ multiplex PCR; TCRdb's copy has only in-frame clones and lacks some. Of 450,000 to 500,000 clones in the sample, approximately 80% are singletons; the top ten hold around 13%. Specimen: PBMCs. The source of these receptors is a middle-aged woman in good health. Some clones in this sample may be carry-over from other donors' samples. Both conserved end residues are part of each CDR3. Fields, in order: V gene, D gene, clone size, J gene, CDR3 length, CDR3 DNA, CDR3 protein. The D gene is left open where the match is weak. Only part of the rows carry a size: once, few, many, or a class if the clone is expanded.

V gene: TRBV5-1
D gene: NA
clone size: NA
J gene: TRBJ1-4
CDR3 length: 14
CDR3 DNA: TGCGCCAGCAGCTTGACAGGAACTAATGAAAAACTGTTTTTT
CDR3 protein: CASSLTGTNEKLFF

V gene: TRBV16
D gene: NA
clone size: NA
J gene: TRBJ2-7
CDR3 length: 16
CDR3 DNA: TGTGCCAGCAGCCAATCGGGGGCGGCTTTTTCCTACGAGCAGTACTTC
CDR3 protein: CASSQSGAAFSYEQYF

V gene: TRBV5-4
D gene: NA
clone size: NA
J gene: TRBJ1-1
CDR3 length: 15
CDR3 DNA: TGTGCCAGCAGCTTGGGGGGCAGGAGGGACACTGAAGCTTTCTTT
CDR3 protein: CASSLGGRRDTEAFF

V gene: TRBV5-1
D gene: NA
clone size: NA
J gene: TRBJ1-1
CDR3 length: 13
CDR3 DNA: TGCGCCAGCAGCTTGGGGGTAGACACTGAAGCTTTCTTT
CDR3 protein: CASSLGVDTEAFF

V gene: TRBV30
D gene: NA
clone size: NA
J gene: TRBJ1-6
CDR3 length: 14
CDR3 DNA: TGTGCCTGGAGTGTACAGGCCGGGAATTCACCCCTCCACTTT
CDR3 protein: CAWSVQAGNSPLHF

V gene: TRBV7-2
D gene: TRBD2
clone size: NA
J gene: TRBJ2-3
CDR3 length: 17
CDR3 DNA: TGTGCCAGCAGCTTAAGACTAGCGGGAGGATCAGGGGATACGCAGTATTTT
CDR3 protein: CASSLRLAGGSGDTQYF

V gene: TRBV4-1
D gene: TRBD1
clone size: NA
J gene: TRBJ2-7
CDR3 length: 18
CDR3 DNA: TGCGCCAGCAGCCAGACGATGACCGGGACAGGGGGTATCTACGAGCAGTACTTC
CDR3 protein: CASSQTMTGTGGIYEQYF

V gene: TRBV7-3
D gene: TRBD2
clone size: NA
J gene: TRBJ2-3
CDR3 length: 17
CDR3 DNA: TGTGCCAGCAGCCCCGGGGGACTAGCGGGAGGGTTGGGTACGCAGTATTTT
CDR3 protein: CASSPGGLAGGLGTQYF

V gene: TRBV7-3
D gene: NA
clone size: NA
J gene: TRBJ2-6
CDR3 length: 16
CDR3 DNA: TGTGCCAGCAGCCTAGAGACTACACCTGGGGCCAACGTCCTGACTTTC
CDR3 protein: CASSLETTPGANVLTF

V gene: TRBV6-5
D gene: TRBD1
clone size: NA
J gene: TRBJ2-5
CDR3 length: 14
CDR3 DNA: TGTGCCAGCAGGGGACAGGGACCCCGAGAGACCCAGTACTTC
CDR3 protein: CASRGQGPRETQYF

V gene: TRBV6-6
D gene: TRBD1
clone size: NA
J gene: TRBJ2-7
CDR3 length: 15
CDR3 DNA: TGTGCCAGCAGTTCTCACCAGGACAGGACCTACGAGCAGTACTTC
CDR3 protein: CASSSHQDRTYEQYF

V gene: TRBV5-1
D gene: NA
clone size: NA
J gene: TRBJ1-6
CDR3 length: 17
CDR3 DNA: TGCGCCAGCAGTGTCGGCGCCGTCGGACAGAGAAATTCACCCCTCCACTTT
CDR3 protein: CASSVGAVGQRNSPLHF

V gene: TRBV29-1
D gene: NA
clone size: NA
J gene: TRBJ1-2
CDR3 length: 13
CDR3 DNA: TGCAGCGTTGAATTGGCGGACAGCTATGGCTACACCTTC
CDR3 protein: CSVELADSYGYTF

V gene: TRBV20-1
D gene: NA
clone size: once
J gene: TRBJ2-1
CDR3 length: 10
CDR3 DNA: TGCAGTGCTTTATCCAATGAGCAGTTCTTC
CDR3 protein: CSALSNEQFF

V gene: TRBV10-2
D gene: TRBD2
clone size: few
J gene: TRBJ2-5
CDR3 length: 19
CDR3 DNA: TGCGCCAGCAGTGAGGGGCTAGCGGGGGGACGATGGTTTCAAGAGGTCCAGTACTTC
CDR3 protein: CASSEGLAGGRWFQEVQYF

V gene: TRBV4-1
D gene: NA
clone size: NA
J gene: TRBJ2-7
CDR3 length: 15
CDR3 DNA: TGCGCCAGCAGCCCCTCACCGGCCCGGGGTTCCGAGCAGTACTTC
CDR3 protein: CASSPSPARGSEQYF

V gene: TRBV2
D gene: NA
clone size: NA
J gene: TRBJ2-2
CDR3 length: 15
CDR3 DNA: TGTGCCAGCAGTGAAACCGGGACTGACACCGGGGAGCTGTTTTTT
CDR3 protein: CASSETGTDTGELFF

V gene: TRBV21-1
D gene: NA
clone size: NA
J gene: TRBJ2-1
CDR3 length: 19
CDR3 DNA: TGTGCCAGCAGCAAAGGGCGGACTAGCGGGTTTCACTCCTACAATGAGCAGTTCTTC
CDR3 protein: CASSKGRTSGFHSYNEQFF

V gene: TRBV28
D gene: NA
clone size: few
J gene: TRBJ1-2
CDR3 length: 12
CDR3 DNA: TGTGCCGAGGGAAGCTCGGCCTATGGCTACACCTTC
CDR3 protein: CAEGSSAYGYTF

V gene: TRBV7-3
D gene: NA
clone size: few
J gene: TRBJ1-2
CDR3 length: 14
CDR3 DNA: TGTGCCAGCAGCCCTTCAGGACGAGGCTATGGCTACACCTTC
CDR3 protein: CASSPSGRGYGYTF

V gene: TRBV9
D gene: NA
clone size: NA
J gene: TRBJ2-3
CDR3 length: 18
CDR3 DNA: TGTGCCAGCAGCGTAGGAGGGGGTGGTAGCTGGAGCACAGATACGCAGTATTTT
CDR3 protein: CASSVGGGGSWSTDTQYF

V gene: TRBV7-9
D gene: TRBD2
clone size: NA
J gene: TRBJ2-5
CDR3 length: 12
CDR3 DNA: TGTGCCAGCAGCCGGACTAGTGAGACCCAGTACTTC
CDR3 protein: CASSRTSETQYF

V gene: TRBV5-1
D gene: NA
clone size: NA
J gene: TRBJ2-1
CDR3 length: 15
CDR3 DNA: TGCGCCAGCAGCTTGGTCCGGGAGACCTACAATGAGCAGTTCTTC
CDR3 protein: CASSLVRETYNEQFF

V gene: TRBV28
D gene: NA
clone size: once
J gene: TRBJ1-2
CDR3 length: 15
CDR3 DNA: TGTGCCAGCAGTTTAGGGGCAGCGGGGAACCAAGGCTACACCTTC
CDR3 protein: CASSLGAAGNQGYTF

V gene: TRBV25-1
D gene: TRBD2
clone size: NA
J gene: TRBJ2-1
CDR3 length: 15
CDR3 DNA: TGTGCCTCAAATTTAGCGGGAGGTAGGGAAAATGAGCAGTTCTTC
CDR3 protein: CASNLAGGRENEQFF

V gene: TRBV28
D gene: NA
clone size: NA
J gene: TRBJ1-5
CDR3 length: 14
CDR3 DNA: TGTGCCATCCAACGCCTACAGGGCTATCAGCCCCAGCATTTT
CDR3 protein: CAIQRLQGYQPQHF

V gene: TRBV7-3
D gene: TRBD1
clone size: NA
J gene: TRBJ1-1
CDR3 length: 13
CDR3 DNA: TGTGCCAGCAGACCGGACAGGATCGCTGAAGCTTTCTTT
CDR3 protein: CASRPDRIAEAFF

V gene: TRBV9
D gene: TRBD2
clone size: NA
J gene: TRBJ2-1
CDR3 length: 13
CDR3 DNA: TGTGCCAGCACCCAAGGGGAGGGCAATGAGCAGTTCTTC
CDR3 protein: CASTQGEGNEQFF

V gene: TRBV5-6
D gene: NA
clone size: few
J gene: TRBJ1-4
CDR3 length: 15
CDR3 DNA: TGTGCCAGCAGCCTCCACATCGGGATTAATGAAAAACTGTTTTTT
CDR3 protein: CASSLHIGINEKLFF

V gene: TRBV27
D gene: NA
clone size: once
J gene: TRBJ1-1
CDR3 length: 14
CDR3 DNA: TGTGCCAGCAGTTTTTCAGACGGACACACTGAAGCTTTCTTT
CDR3 protein: CASSFSDGHTEAFF

V gene: TRBV4-1
D gene: TRBD2
clone size: NA
J gene: TRBJ2-5
CDR3 length: 16
CDR3 DNA: TGCGCCAGCACCCAAGGGGGAAGCGGGAGCGGAGAGACCCAGTACTTC
CDR3 protein: CASTQGGSGSGETQYF

V gene: TRBV4-1
D gene: NA
clone size: NA
J gene: TRBJ2-1
CDR3 length: 13
CDR3 DNA: TGCGCCAGCAGCCTCGGGATTCGACTAGAGCAGTTCTTC
CDR3 protein: CASSLGIRLEQFF

V gene: TRBV19
D gene: TRBD2
clone size: NA
J gene: TRBJ2-1
CDR3 length: 16
CDR3 DNA: TGTGCCAGTAACCAGCGGGAGCGGATGGGTTACAATGAGCAGTTCTTC
CDR3 protein: CASNQRERMGYNEQFF

V gene: TRBV7-2
D gene: TRBD1
clone size: NA
J gene: TRBJ1-5
CDR3 length: 15
CDR3 DNA: TGTGCCAGCAGCGGACAGGGGGCATTCGGACAGCCCCAGCATTTT
CDR3 protein: CASSGQGAFGQPQHF

V gene: TRBV7-9
D gene: TRBD2
clone size: NA
J gene: TRBJ2-5
CDR3 length: 15
CDR3 DNA: TGTGCCAGCAACCTTCTAGCGGGAGGCGGGGAGACCCAGTACTTC
CDR3 protein: CASNLLAGGGETQYF

V gene: TRBV7-9
D gene: NA
clone size: NA
J gene: TRBJ2-4
CDR3 length: 12
CDR3 DNA: TGTGCCAGCAGCCCACGCTCAAACATTCAGTACTTC
CDR3 protein: CASSPRSNIQYF